These 27 T cell receptor beta chains were sequenced from one sample in a study of response to subunit inactivated influenza vaccine. One entry per CDR3 protein, called by TCRdb with MiXCR from the RT-PCR reads. In the table there are under 950,000 distinct CDR3 sequences, 21% of which are singletons. The starting material was PBMCs from blood, obtained roughly 5 days after vaccination. The receptors were gathered from a man between 45 and 60 years old who received an inactivated influenza vaccine.

This clonotype has a count of ten or more. The chain couples TRBV15 to TRBJ2-7; D is unclear. The CDR3 is made up of 13 amino acids. V was clipped by 1 base and J by 4 bases, with 8 bases between them. The germline V gene has CDR1 LNHNV and CDR2 YYDKDF (reference sequence). The CDR3 sequence is CATSRGRLYEQYF. CDR3 DNA: TGTGCCACCAGCAGAGGCAGGTTATACGAGCAGTACTTC.

The chain carries TRBV5-1 and TRBJ2-5; 7 bases agree with TRBD2. J gave up 2 bases and V 5 bases, and 3 bases lay outside the gene matches. This CDR3 contains 13 residues. The germline gives CDR1 SGHRS, CDR2 YFSETQ. The CDR3: CASRTSRQETQYF. CDR3 nucleotides: TGCGCCAGCAGGACTAGCAGACAAGAGACCCAGTACTTC.

This clonotype was seen more than once but under ten times. Relative to the germline gene, one junction end is altered; a read error may explain this. The chain carries TRBV20-1 and TRBJ1-2; perhaps TRBD1 as D (5 bases). This CDR3 has 12 amino acids. The germline gives CDR1 DFQATT, CDR2 SNEGSKA (reference sequence). The CDR3 reads CSYGDRIDGYTF. The CDR3 region has the DNA TGTTCCTACGGGGACCGCATTGATGGCTACACCTTC.

This clonotype was seen repeatedly, ten times or more. Here the CDR3 reads CATSTSRGWWEQYF. CDR3 nucleotides: TGTGCCACCAGCACATCCAGGGGCTGGTGGGAGCAGTACTTC. The chain couples TRBV15 to TRBJ2-7; weak D call: TRBD1 (6 bases). The CDR3 contains 14 residues. With 4 bases removed from V and 7 bases from J, the gap between germline ends came to 17 bases. CDR1 is LNHNV and CDR2 is YYDKDF in the germline V gene (reference sequence).

The gene calls are TRBV6-1 and TRBJ2-3, with 10 positions matching TRBD1. The V gene's germline CDR1 is MNHNS and CDR2 SASEGT. This CDR3 spans 16 amino acids. J was trimmed by 7 bases and V by 1 base; bases with no gene match: 8. CDR3 sequence reads: CASSEGFGQGVNTQYF. The CDR3 DNA sequence: TGTGCCAGCAGTGAAGGCTTTGGACAGGGGGTGAATACGCAGTATTTT.

This chain links TRBV7-6 with TRBJ1-4; D gene unclear. The V end lost 0 bases, the J end lost 8 bases, and 7 bases lay between the germline ends. Germline lookup yields CDR1 SGHVS and CDR2 FNYEAQ. The CDR3 length is 13 residues. CDR3 residues: CASSLALSEKLFF. As DNA, the CDR3 is TGTGCCAGCAGCTTAGCGCTCTCGGAAAAACTGTTTTTT.

This clonotype has only a few counts. The chain recombines TRBV3-1 with TRBJ2-3; a weak D match, TRBD2 (5 bases). V was clipped by 1 base and J by 4 bases, with 15 bases between them. The V gene's germline CDR1 is LGHDT and CDR2 YNNKEL (reference sequence). This CDR3 has 16 residues. The CDR3 sequence: CASSQVGKKLPDTQYF. The CDR3 coding sequence is TGTGCCAGCAGCCAAGTCGGGAAAAAACTCCCAGATACGCAGTATTTT.

In this sample, this clonotype turned up a few times. This chain uses TRBV12-3 or TRBV12-4 with TRBJ2-1, with 7 bases identical to TRBD2. CDR3 length equals 16 residues. Unmatched junction bases numbered 10, after V lost 5 bases and J lost 3 bases. CDR3 sequence reads: CASSKRGGAYYNEQFF. CDR3 DNA: TGTGCCAGCAGTAAAAGGGGAGGGGCATACTACAATGAGCAGTTCTTC.

This clonotype was found a few times. The CDR3 loop is CSVEDRQLDTQYF. The CDR3 DNA sequence: TGCAGCGTTGAAGATCGGCAGTTAGATACGCAGTATTTT. This rearrangement joins TRBV29-1 to TRBJ2-3; D ambiguous. The germline V gene has CDR1 SQVTM and CDR2 ANQGSEA. V dropped 0 bases and J dropped 5 bases, with 9 bases sitting between them. This CDR3 has 13 amino acids.

The V gene is TRBV9, the J gene TRBJ2-1, with TRBD2 matching over 9 bases. Per the germline V gene, CDR1 is SGDLS and CDR2 is YYNGEE. V trimming: 2 bases; J trimming: 0 bases; junction bases outside the gene matches: 3. The CDR3 covers 16 residues. In DNA, the CDR3 is TGTGCCAGCAGCGTTAGTAGCGGGAGCTCCTACAATGAGCAGTTCTTC. Protein product: CASSVSSGSSYNEQFF.

The chain combines TRBV5-5 with TRBJ1-5; possible D gene TRBD1, 5 bases. Trimming cost V 0 bases and J 7 bases, with 11 bases left between them. The CDR3 contains 14 residues. CDR1 and CDR2 (germline): SGHKS, YYEKEE (reference sequence). The CDR3 coding sequence is TGTGCCAGCAGCTTGGTGGTTAGGGGACAGCCCCAGCATTTT. Protein: CASSLVVRGQPQHF.

This clonotype has a handful of counts. The V call is TRBV12-3 or TRBV12-4, the J call TRBJ2-1, with D hard to call. The CDR3 has 16 residues. Trimming took off 6 bases at V and 3 bases at J, with 18 bases between the two ends. The DNA for the CDR3 is TGTGCCAGCAGCATGGACGGAACGAAACTCTACAATGAGCAGTTCTTC. Translated, it gives CASSMDGTKLYNEQFF.

This clonotype was detected a few times. The CDR3: CASSTTGASADTQYF. CDR3 in DNA: TGTGCCAGCAGCACCACCGGGGCATCGGCAGATACGCAGTATTTT. The chain uses TRBV4-2 and TRBJ2-3, with D perhaps given as TRBD1 or TRBD2 (5 bases each). Germline V gene sequence: CDR1 LGHNA, CDR2 YNFKEQ. The V end was cut by 5 bases, the J end by 4 bases, with 16 bases between. The CDR3 extends over 15 amino acids.

In this sample, this clonotype turned up a few times. The rearrangement uses TRBV7-9 and TRBJ2-3; D is ambiguous. Germline loops: CDR1 SEHNR, CDR2 FQNEAQ (reference sequence). The CDR3 length is 11 residues. Deletions cut 5 bases from V and 5 bases from J, with 5 bases between. The CDR3 reads CASSQEDTQYF. The CDR3 coding sequence is TGTGCCAGCAGCCAAGAAGATACGCAGTATTTT.

This clonotype showed up just once. V and J are TRBV30 and TRBJ1-6; D is unresolved. V was shortened by 7 bases and J by 8 bases, with 15 bases between the two germline ends. CDR3 length: 13 residues. Germline V gives CDR1 GTSNPN, CDR2 SVGIG (reference sequence). The CDR3 spells CASQGFLDSPLHF. The CDR3 coding sequence is TGTGCCTCTCAAGGATTCTTAGATTCACCCCTCCACTTT.

The rearrangement joins TRBV2 to TRBJ2-1; TRBD2 is a possible D gene (7 bases). The CDR3 has 18 residues. CDR1 is SNHLY, CDR2 FYNNEI, per germline. The CDR3 sequence is CTRRRVGGLRSSYNEQFF. The CDR3, as DNA: TGTACCCGCCGGCGGGTGGGGGGGCTGAGAAGCTCCTACAATGAGCAGTTCTTC.

The chain recombines TRBV28 with TRBJ2-3; D assignment may be TRBD1 or TRBD2 (5 bases each). The CDR3 runs 16 residues. The V gene's germline CDR1 is MDHEN and CDR2 SYDVKM. V shed 4 bases and J shed 6 bases, with 20 bases lying between them. CDR3 amino acids: CASSSPGAGVLDTQYF. The CDR3 nucleotides are TGTGCCAGCAGTTCCCCCGGGGCAGGTGTTTTGGATACGCAGTATTTT.

This clonotype came up a few times. The DNA of the CDR3 is TGCAGTGCTCCAGGGACTAGCGGGAGTAGCGAGCAGTACTTC. It codes for CSAPGTSGSSEQYF. The genes are TRBV20-1 and TRBJ2-7, with TRBD2 matching 14 bases. There are 14 residues in the CDR3. Germline V lookup: CDR1 DFQATT, CDR2 SNEGSKA (reference sequence). V trimming: 5 bases; J trimming: 6 bases; junction bases outside the gene matches: 6.

This clonotype was seen only a few times. The chain recombines TRBV29-1 with TRBJ2-5, with TRBD1 identical over 10 bases. J gave up 5 bases and V 0 bases, and 9 bases lay outside the gene matches. From germline, CDR1 is SQVTM and CDR2 ANQGSEA. The CDR3 has 16 amino acids. CDR3 sequence: CSVEDPGQGSRETQYF. In DNA form, the CDR3 reads TGCAGCGTTGAAGATCCGGGACAGGGGTCCCGGGAGACCCAGTACTTC.

This clonotype was seen only a few times. The chain uses TRBV2 and TRBJ2-1, with D possibly being TRBD1 or TRBD2 (5 bases each). The V gene lost 4 bases and the J gene lost 5 bases, with 18 bases spanning the gap. Germline loops: CDR1 SNHLY, CDR2 FYNNEI. The CDR3 runs to 16 residues. The CDR3 DNA is TGTGCCAGCAGTGTAGGGATGGGGGACGTCCACAATGAGCAGTTCTTC. This encodes CASSVGMGDVHNEQFF.

J is TRBJ1-1 and V is TRBV4-2, with D maybe TRBD1 (5 bases). CDR1 and CDR2 (germline): LGHNA, YNFKEQ. The CDR3 loop spans 15 amino acids. V was pared by 2 bases and J by 4 bases, with 14 bases between. CDR3 coding DNA: TGTGCCAGCAGCCAATGGCCGCAGGGATCCACTGAAGCTTTCTTT. Its protein product is CASSQWPQGSTEAFF.

The V and J genes are TRBV5-1 and TRBJ1-2; 10 bases map to TRBD1. This CDR3 spans 14 amino acids. Germline CDR1 reads SGHRS; CDR2 reads YFSETQ. The V gene end was trimmed by 7 bases and the J gene end by 3 bases; junction bases not matched to a gene: 6. CDR3 sequence: CASARQGADYGYTF. The CDR3 nucleotides read TGCGCCAGCGCAAGACAGGGGGCGGACTATGGCTACACCTTC. Based on the CDR3 plus reference TRBV5-1 and TRBJ1-2, the full variable domain is KAGVTQTPRYLIKTRGQQVTLSCSPISGHRSVSWYQQTPGQGLQFLFEYFSETQRNKGNFPGRFSGRQFSNSRSEMNVSTLELGDSALYLCASARQGADYGYTFGSGTRLTVV.

The rearrangement links TRBV10-3 to TRBJ1-4, with D perhaps matching TRBD1 (5 bases). The CDR3 spans 15 residues. V shed 2 bases and J shed 1 base, with 8 bases lying between them. The germline V gene encodes CDR1 ENHRY and CDR2 SYGVKD. CDR3 sequence (DNA): TGTGCCATCAGTGAGACGGGGGGAACTAATGAAAAACTGTTTTTT. Amino acid sequence: CAISETGGTNEKLFF.

This clonotype was counted a few times. The chain couples TRBV12-3 or TRBV12-4 to TRBJ1-1; D unclear. Trimming pared 6 bases from V and 4 bases from J, leaving 12 bases between. CDR3 length equals 13 residues. In DNA, the CDR3 is TGTGCCAGCAGGGGGTCGCGGGGCACTGAAGCTTTCTTT. Its translation is CASRGSRGTEAFF.

This clonotype was observed at least ten times. The genes are TRBV12-3 or TRBV12-4 and TRBJ2-1; D gene ambiguous. The CDR3 is 14 residues long. Trimming stripped 3 bases from V and 1 base from J, with 7 bases between. CDR3: CASSFQVSYNEQFF. CDR3 coding DNA: TGTGCCAGCAGTTTCCAGGTTTCCTACAATGAGCAGTTCTTC.

The V and J genes are TRBV7-2 and TRBJ2-7, with 10 bases identical to TRBD2. The J segment lost 2 bases and the V segment lost 2 bases, leaving 6 bases of the junction unmatched. The CDR3 has 16 amino acids. From germline, CDR1 is SGHTA and CDR2 FQGNSA. CDR3 nucleotides: TGTGCCAGCAGCTTACCAGCGGGAGGGCCCCCCTACGAGCAGTACTTC. Encoded protein: CASSLPAGGPPYEQYF.

CDR3 in DNA: TGTGCCAGCAGCAGAACTAGCGGGAGCCCCGTAAGCTACGAGCAGTACTTC. Its protein is CASSRTSGSPVSYEQYF. V usage is TRBV7-2 and J usage is TRBJ2-7; the match to TRBD2 covers 11 bases. CDR3 length equals 17 residues. The germline gives CDR1 SGHTA, CDR2 FQGNSA. Unmatched junction bases numbered 12, after V lost 5 bases and J lost 3 bases.